This record looks at one TCR beta chain sequence and its context. Its antigen is not identified. This sample was taken from a study of T cell responses to AZD1222 COVID-19 vaccine. Study-wide results and caveats: Clonal diversity was possibly underestimated, and the donors were mostly white British, with more females. As reported, nearly half of all spike-specific TCRs target variant regions that are unmutated. With two AZD1222 doses given, Spike-specific TCR breadth and depth both rose.

Investigators merged groups given second doses at roughly 4 or roughly 12 weeks. Sequencing was performed with immunoSEQ multiplex PCR; in TCRdb, only in-frame clones are kept and a portion is missing. The table has some 170,000 clones, roughly 92% seen once. In germline, CDR1 is LGHNA, CDR2 YNFKEQ. CDR3 length: 14 amino acids. Trimming pared 0 bases from V and 3 bases from J, leaving 7 bases between. Sequenced material: peripheral blood, taken 28 days after the second AZD1222 dose. The sequence came from an adult who received the AZD1222 COVID-19 vaccine. This chain links TRBV4-2 with TRBJ2-3, with no clear D. CDR3 residues: CASSQDIYTDTQYF. For the CDR3, the DNA is TGTGCCAGCAGCCAAGATATCTATACAGATACGCAGTATTTT.